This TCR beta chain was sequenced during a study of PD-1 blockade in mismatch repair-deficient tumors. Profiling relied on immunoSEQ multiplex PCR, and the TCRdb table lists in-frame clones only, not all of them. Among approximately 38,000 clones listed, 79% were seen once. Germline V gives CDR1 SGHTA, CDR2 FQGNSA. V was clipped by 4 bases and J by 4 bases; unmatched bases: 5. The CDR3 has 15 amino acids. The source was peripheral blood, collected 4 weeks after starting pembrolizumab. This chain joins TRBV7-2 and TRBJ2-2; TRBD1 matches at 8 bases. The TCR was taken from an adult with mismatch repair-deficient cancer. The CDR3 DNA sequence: TGTGCCAGCAGCTCGACAGGGGCTGGCACCGGGGAGCTGTTTTTT. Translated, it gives CASSSTGAGTGELFF.